This T cell receptor (beta chain) comes out of a study of glioma-infiltrating T cells after dendritic cell vaccination. TCRdb's table, derived via immunoSEQ multiplex PCR, lists solely in-frame clones and lacks some. Found here are about 92,000 clones, approximately 90% of them singletons; the top ten hold approximately 15%. Unmatched junction bases numbered 15, after V lost 7 bases and J lost 7 bases. Per germline, CDR1 GTSNPN and CDR2 SVGIG (reference sequence). The length of the CDR3 is 14 residues. The chain recombines TRBV30 with TRBJ2-7; 8 bases map to TRBD2. The TCR sequence derives from a human donor with glioblastoma. The specimen comprised blood, sampled before dendritic cell vaccination. CDR3 bases: TGTGCCTCCGGGAGGGGGGAGCGGGAAAGGGAGCAGTACTTC. Amino acid sequence: CASGRGEREREQYF.